This is a list of T cell receptor beta chains from one sample in a study of blood T cells in healthy people across ages. TCRdb analysed the 5' RACE reads with MiXCR anew, one entry per CDR3 protein. The sample holds about 1.1 million distinct CDR3 sequences, about two fifths seen once. Input material: blood. The receptors were gathered from a man aged 18 to 29 in good health. The CDR3 runs from the conserved cysteine through the conserved F or W. A D gene is named only where the DNA matches it firmly. A clone size is listed for some rows: how often the clone was seen (once, few, many), or a class if it is expanded.

clone size	CDR3 length	D gene	V gene	J gene	CDR3 protein	CDR3 DNA
-	15	-	TRBV29-1	TRBJ1-2	CSVNPPGSSGYGYTF	TGCAGCGTTAATCCGCCGGGGAGTTCCGGCTATGGCTACACCTTC
-	15	-	TRBV27	TRBJ2-1	CASSHRGGTYNEQFF	TGTGCCAGCAGCCACAGGGGGGGAACCTACAATGAGCAGTTCTTC
few	13	-	TRBV29-1	TRBJ1-1	CSVFWTANTEAFF	TGCAGCGTTTTCTGGACAGCGAACACTGAAGCTTTCTTT
-	15	TRBD1	TRBV6-1	TRBJ2-5	CASSPRQGLQETQYF	TGTGCCAGCAGTCCACGACAGGGGCTACAAGAGACCCAGTACTTC
-	15	TRBD1	TRBV7-2	TRBJ1-2	CASSPLDRGVYGYTF	TGTGCCAGCAGCCCACTGGACAGGGGGGTTTATGGCTACACCTTC
many	14	-	TRBV12-3/TRBV12-4	TRBJ1-1	CASSPLIGDPEAFF	TGTGCCAGCAGTCCCCTCATTGGGGACCCTGAAGCTTTCTTT
-	15	-	TRBV6-1	TRBJ1-2	CASSGWQDLNYGYTF	TGTGCCAGCAGTGGATGGCAGGACCTTAACTATGGCTACACCTTC
few	12	-	TRBV20-1	TRBJ1-4	CTWLRPNEKLFF	TGCACTTGGTTGCGGCCTAATGAAAAACTGTTTTTT
-	19	TRBD2	TRBV7-2	TRBJ2-3	CASSLASGGALIYTDTQYF	TGTGCCAGCAGCTTAGCTAGCGGGGGGGCTTTGATCTACACAGATACGCAGTATTTT
-	12	-	TRBV30	TRBJ1-5	CAWSGSNQPQHF	TGTGCCTGGAGCGGGAGCAATCAGCCCCAGCATTTT
-	15	-	TRBV6-2/TRBV6-3	TRBJ2-7	CASSYGQGPYNEQYF	TGTGCCAGCAGTTACGGCCAGGGGCCATACAATGAGCAGTACTTC
-	17	TRBD1	TRBV12-3/TRBV12-4	TRBJ1-5	CASSPKDRPYSNQPQHF	TGTGCCAGCAGTCCAAAGGACAGGCCTTATAGCAATCAGCCCCAGCATTTT
-	22	-	TRBV21-1	TRBJ2-1	CASSIFFRATLVPGQMNNEQFF	TGTGCCAGCAGTATTTTTTTCAGGGCCACGTTGGTCCCGGGACAGATGAACAATGAGCAGTTCTTC
-	14	-	TRBV7-3	TRBJ1-1	CASSKEERSTEAFF	TGTGCCAGCAGCAAAGAAGAACGGAGCACTGAAGCTTTCTTT
-	15	-	TRBV7-2	TRBJ2-7	CASSSDSVPAYEQYF	TGTGCCAGCAGCTCAGATAGCGTGCCCGCATACGAGCAGTACTTC
-	15	TRBD1	TRBV24-1	TRBJ2-2	CATSDPGQGIGELFF	TGTGCCACCAGTGATCCTGGACAGGGGATCGGGGAGCTGTTTTTT
few	16	-	TRBV20-1	TRBJ1-4	CSARVNEGQPNEKLFF	TGCAGTGCTAGAGTAAACGAGGGCCAACCTAATGAAAAACTGTTTTTT
-	17	TRBD1	TRBV6-6	TRBJ1-2	CASSPANTGQSENDYTF	TGTGCCAGCAGTCCCGCAAATACGGGACAGTCTGAGAATGACTACACCTTC
-	16	-	TRBV7-9	TRBJ1-1	CASSPLGRSVSGEAFF	TGTGCCAGCAGCCCGCTGGGGCGATCGGTCAGCGGTGAAGCTTTCTTT
few	18	-	TRBV4-3	TRBJ2-7	CASSHHGWGPLSSYEQYF	TGCGCCAGCAGCCACCATGGATGGGGTCCCCTAAGCTCCTACGAGCAGTACTTC
few	14	-	TRBV27	TRBJ2-1	CASSLGDDGNEQFF	TGTGCCAGCAGTTTAGGGGACGACGGGAATGAGCAGTTCTTC
-	14	TRBD2	TRBV20-1	TRBJ2-7	CSARDRGGAYEQYF	TGCAGTGCTAGAGATCGGGGGGGCGCGTACGAGCAGTACTTC
once	11	TRBD1	TRBV20-1	TRBJ2-1	CSAGTGNEQFF	TGCAGTGCGGGGACAGGCAATGAGCAGTTCTTC
few	17	TRBD2	TRBV9	TRBJ2-1	CASSARPRGGGRSEQFF	TGTGCCAGCAGCGCTCGGCCGCGGGGGGGCGGACGGAGTGAGCAGTTCTTC
-	13	-	TRBV6-6	TRBJ2-7	CASSFEGGYEQYF	TGTGCCAGCAGTTTTGAAGGCGGTTACGAGCAGTACTTC
-	15	-	TRBV12-5	TRBJ1-2	CASGLTGKVNYGYTF	TGTGCTAGTGGTTTAACAGGGAAAGTAAACTATGGCTACACCTTC
-	17	TRBD1	TRBV5-1	TRBJ1-2	CASSSRTGGAGLKGYTF	TGCGCCAGCAGCTCCAGGACAGGGGGCGCCGGTCTAAAAGGCTACACCTTC
-	13	-	TRBV7-2	TRBJ2-1	CASSAEYYNEQFF	TGTGCCAGCAGCGCCGAGTACTACAATGAGCAGTTCTTC
few	15	TRBD1	TRBV7-2	TRBJ2-3	CASTSQGSVADTQYF	TGTGCCAGCACCTCACAGGGGTCGGTGGCAGATACGCAGTATTTT
few	16	TRBD2	TRBV12-3/TRBV12-4	TRBJ2-1	CASSLRRGGSGGEQFF	TGTGCCAGCAGTTTGAGGCGGGGGGGCTCTGGCGGTGAGCAGTTCTTC
-	13	TRBD1	TRBV20-1	TRBJ2-5	CSATNRGQETQYF	TGCAGTGCGACCAACAGGGGCCAAGAGACCCAGTACTTC
-	16	TRBD2	TRBV5-1	TRBJ2-3	CASSLGPSGGTDTQYF	TGCGCCAGCAGCTTGGGGCCTAGCGGGGGCACAGATACGCAGTATTTT
-	16	TRBD2	TRBV3-1	TRBJ2-1	CASSQGLAGTYNEQFF	TGTGCCAGCAGCCAAGGGCTAGCGGGGACCTACAATGAGCAGTTCTTC
-	12	TRBD2	TRBV11-2	TRBJ2-4	CASSWRGAGQYF	TGTGCCAGCAGCTGGCGGGGGGCAGGTCAGTACTTC
few	15	-	TRBV6-1	TRBJ1-5	CASSEARSDYQPQHF	TGTGCCAGCAGTGAAGCGCGGTCAGACTATCAGCCCCAGCATTTT
once	18	-	TRBV10-3	TRBJ2-3	CAISDRTVSGCNTDTQYF	TGTGCCATCAGTGACCGTACCGTTTCCGGGTGTAACACAGATACGCAGTATTTT
many	15	-	TRBV24-1	TRBJ2-1	CATSDDRDDIDEQFF	TGTGCCACCAGTGATGACCGGGACGATATTGATGAGCAGTTCTTC
-	13	-	TRBV10-3	TRBJ1-1	CAISENMNTEAFF	TGTGCCATCAGTGAGAACATGAACACTGAAGCTTTCTTT
once	13	-	TRBV7-3	TRBJ2-1	CAGSLTIRGSQFF	TGTGCCGGCAGCTTAACTATCAGGGGCTCCCAGTTCTTC
-	18	TRBD1	TRBV6-2/TRBV6-3	TRBJ2-5	CASRGRDRGLLLYNEQYF	TGTGCCAGCAGGGGCCGGGACAGGGGTCTTCTTCTCTACAATGAGCAGTACTTC
-	16	TRBD1	TRBV27	TRBJ2-3	CASSFAAGGATDTQYF	TGTGCCAGCAGTTTCGCGGCAGGGGGCGCGACAGATACGCAGTATTTT
-	11	-	TRBV18	TRBJ1-1	CASSPDGEAFF	TGTGCCAGCTCACCAGATGGTGAAGCTTTCTTT
-	13	-	TRBV20-1	TRBJ1-1	CSAPRQEDTEAFF	TGCAGTGCTCCCCGACAGGAGGACACTGAAGCTTTCTTT
-	15	-	TRBV13	TRBJ2-2	CASSLEQGVTGELFF	TGTGCCAGCAGCTTAGAGCAGGGTGTCACCGGGGAGCTGTTTTTT
-	15	-	TRBV7-2	TRBJ2-3	CASSLVISSTDTQYF	TGTGCCAGCAGCTTAGTTATCTCTAGCACAGATACGCAGTATTTT
few	13	-	TRBV6-2/TRBV6-3	TRBJ2-1	CASRLRSHNEQFF	TGTGCCAGCAGGCTCCGGAGTCACAATGAGCAGTTCTTC
many	14	-	TRBV27	TRBJ1-6	CASSLSSYNSPLHF	TGTGCCAGCAGTCTGAGCTCCTATAATTCACCCCTCCACTTT
few	14	-	TRBV5-4	TRBJ1-2	CASSHDSASYGYTF	TGTGCCAGCAGCCACGACAGCGCTTCCTATGGCTACACCTTC
few	16	-	TRBV5-1	TRBJ1-1	CASSLPTGISGTEAFF	TGCGCCAGCAGCCTCCCTACAGGGATATCGGGCACTGAAGCTTTCTTT
-	13	-	TRBV7-2	TRBJ2-3	CASSSLQGGGQYF	TGTGCCAGCAGCTCCCTACAGGGGGGGGGGCAGTATTTT
few	14	-	TRBV6-2/TRBV6-3	TRBJ2-2	CASGQDLNTGELFF	TGTGCCAGCGGGCAGGACCTTAACACCGGGGAGCTGTTTTTT
few	15	TRBD1	TRBV4-1	TRBJ1-2	CASSPDRGSNYGYTF	TGCGCCAGCAGCCCGGACAGGGGGAGTAACTATGGCTACACCTTC
-	11	-	TRBV27	TRBJ2-1	CASSLAPQQFF	TGTGCCAGCAGTTTGGCTCCTCAGCAGTTCTTC
few	16	-	TRBV7-2	TRBJ2-1	CASSLVRKSSYNEQFF	TGTGCCAGCAGCTTAGTCCGTAAGAGCTCCTACAATGAGCAGTTCTTC
-	14	-	TRBV7-9	TRBJ1-5	CASSVAPGFQPQHF	TGTGCCAGCAGCGTAGCGCCGGGTTTTCAGCCCCAGCATTTT
-	16	-	TRBV10-3	TRBJ2-2	CAPETTSEGFTGELFF	TGTGCCCCTGAGACCACGAGCGAAGGGTTCACCGGGGAGCTGTTTTTT
-	15	-	TRBV6-2/TRBV6-3	TRBJ2-7	CASKEDGSIRGKQYF	TGTGCCAGCAAGGAGGACGGGTCTATACGGGGGAAGCAGTACTTC
-	14	TRBD1	TRBV7-2	TRBJ1-5	CASSSGQVAWPQHF	TGTGCCAGCAGCTCGGGACAGGTGGCTTGGCCCCAGCATTTT